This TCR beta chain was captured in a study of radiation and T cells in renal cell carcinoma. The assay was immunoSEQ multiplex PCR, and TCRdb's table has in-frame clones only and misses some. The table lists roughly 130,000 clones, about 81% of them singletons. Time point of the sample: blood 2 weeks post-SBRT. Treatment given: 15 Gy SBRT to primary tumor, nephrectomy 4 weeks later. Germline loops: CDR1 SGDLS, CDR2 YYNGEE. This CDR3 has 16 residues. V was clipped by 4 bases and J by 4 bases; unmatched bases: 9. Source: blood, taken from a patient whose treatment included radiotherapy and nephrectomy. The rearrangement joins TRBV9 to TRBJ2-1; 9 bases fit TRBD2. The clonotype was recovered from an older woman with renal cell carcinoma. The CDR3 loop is CASSLWASGTYNEQFF. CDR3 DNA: TGTGCCAGCAGCCTGTGGGCTAGCGGGACGTACAATGAGCAGTTCTTC.